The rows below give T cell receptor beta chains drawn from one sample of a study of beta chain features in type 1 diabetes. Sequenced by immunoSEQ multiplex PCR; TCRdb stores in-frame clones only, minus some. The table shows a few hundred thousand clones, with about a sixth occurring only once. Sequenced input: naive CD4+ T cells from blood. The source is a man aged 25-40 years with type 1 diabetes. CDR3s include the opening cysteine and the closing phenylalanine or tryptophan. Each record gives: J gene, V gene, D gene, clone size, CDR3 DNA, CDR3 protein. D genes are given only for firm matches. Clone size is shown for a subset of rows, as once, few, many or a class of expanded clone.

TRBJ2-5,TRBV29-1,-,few,TGCAGCGTTGTTTCGTCCCTTAACACCAGGGCCCAGTACTTC,CSVVSSLNTRAQYF
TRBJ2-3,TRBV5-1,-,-,TGCGCCAGCAGCCAGGGTTCTAGCACAGATACGCAGTATTTT,CASSQGSSTDTQYF
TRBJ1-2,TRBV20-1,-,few,TGCAGTGCTAGAACTAACTATGGCTACACCTTC,CSARTNYGYTF
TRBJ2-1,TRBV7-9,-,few,TGTGCCAGCAGCTCAAGCCTCAATGAGCAGTTCTTC,CASSSSLNEQFF
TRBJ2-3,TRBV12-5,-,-,TGTGCTAGTGGTTTACGACTAGCAGATACGCAGTATTTT,CASGLRLADTQYF
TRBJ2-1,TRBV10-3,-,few,TGTGCCATCAGTGAAGTCACCAATGAGCAGTTCTTC,CAISEVTNEQFF
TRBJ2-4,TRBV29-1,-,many,TGCAGCGTTGCAGTAGTTTCGGGCAAAAACATTCAGTACTTC,CSVAVVSGKNIQYF
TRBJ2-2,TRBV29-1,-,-,TGCAGCGTTGCAGCAGGCGTTACCGGGGAGCTGTTTTTT,CSVAAGVTGELFF
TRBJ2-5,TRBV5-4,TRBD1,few,TGTGCCAGCAGCTTGGGGGACAGACAAGAGACCCAGTACTTC,CASSLGDRQETQYF
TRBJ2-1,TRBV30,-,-,TGTGCCTGGACTCTTTCCTACAATGAGCAGTTCTTC,CAWTLSYNEQFF
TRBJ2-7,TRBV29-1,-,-,TGCAGCGTCTCCGGACTACTCTCCTACGAGCAGTACTTC,CSVSGLLSYEQYF
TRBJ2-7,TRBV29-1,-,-,TGCAGCGTTGGAGGGCGTAGAACCTACGAGCAGTACTTC,CSVGGRRTYEQYF
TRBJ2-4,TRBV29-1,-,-,TGCAGCGTCGTGCAGGGATATACTGGAAACATTCAGTACTTC,CSVVQGYTGNIQYF
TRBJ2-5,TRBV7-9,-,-,TGTGCCAGCAGCTTAGGTTTCGGGGTGGAGACCCAGTACTTC,CASSLGFGVETQYF
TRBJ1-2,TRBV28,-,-,TGTGCCAGCAGTTCACTCACCAACTATGGCTACACCTTC,CASSSLTNYGYTF
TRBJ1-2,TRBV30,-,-,TGTGCCTGGAGTACCGGACAGAGCATCTATGGCTACACCTTC,CAWSTGQSIYGYTF
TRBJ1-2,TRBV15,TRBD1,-,TGTGCCACCAGCAGAACTACAGGGGCCTATGGCTACACCTTC,CATSRTTGAYGYTF
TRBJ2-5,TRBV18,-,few,TGTGCCAGCTCACTGCGACAGGACCCGAGGGAGACCCAGTACTTC,CASSLRQDPRETQYF
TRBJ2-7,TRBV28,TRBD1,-,TGTGCCAGCACCACCACCGGGACAGGGTCCCACGAGCAGTACTTC,CASTTTGTGSHEQYF
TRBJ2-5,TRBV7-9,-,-,TGTGCCAGCAGCTTTCATATGGAGACCCAGTACTTC,CASSFHMETQYF
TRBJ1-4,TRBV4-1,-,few,TGCGCCAGCAGCCAAGAATCGGTTCGGGGGCGTATTGAAAAACTGTTTTTT,CASSQESVRGRIEKLFF
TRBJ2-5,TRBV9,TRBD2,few,TGTGCCAGCAGCGTAGGTGCGTCTAGCGGATACCAAGAGACCCAGTACTTC,CASSVGASSGYQETQYF
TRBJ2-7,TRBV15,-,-,TGTGCCACCAGCAGATCATACGAGCAGTACTTC,CATSRSYEQYF
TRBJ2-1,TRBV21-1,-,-,TGTGCCAGCAGCAAAGTCGTTCGCAGGGTATCAGCCTACAATGAGCAGTTCTTC,CASSKVVRRVSAYNEQFF
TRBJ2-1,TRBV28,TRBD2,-,TGTGCCAGCAGATCTGGACTAGCGGGACAGTTCTTC,CASRSGLAGQFF
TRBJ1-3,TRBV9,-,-,TGTGCCAGCAGCGTATCCACCAACTCTGGAAACACCATATATTTT,CASSVSTNSGNTIYF
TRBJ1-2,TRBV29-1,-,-,TGCAGCGTTGAAGGAGGGATTGCCGGGACGGGATATCATGGCTACACCTTC,CSVEGGIAGTGYHGYTF
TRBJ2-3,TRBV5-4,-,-,TGTGCCAGCAGCTTGACACGGGGCCAGGCAGATACGCAGTATTTT,CASSLTRGQADTQYF
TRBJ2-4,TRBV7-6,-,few,TGTGCCAGCAGCAGGGCCCTTAGCGGTCTAGCCAAAAACATTCAGTACTTC,CASSRALSGLAKNIQYF
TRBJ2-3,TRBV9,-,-,TGTGCCAGCAGCCCGAGAGATTCATACACAGATACGCAGTATTTT,CASSPRDSYTDTQYF
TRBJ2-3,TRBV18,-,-,TGTGCCAGCTCGATAGGGACAAGCACAGATACGCAGTATTTT,CASSIGTSTDTQYF
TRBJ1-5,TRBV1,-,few,TGCACCAGCAGCCAAGGGGGCGAGTACAGCAATCAGCCCCAGCATTTT,CTSSQGGEYSNQPQHF
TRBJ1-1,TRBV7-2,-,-,TGTGCCAGCAGCGTTCGACAGGCGGTAGGAGAAGCTTTCTTT,CASSVRQAVGEAFF
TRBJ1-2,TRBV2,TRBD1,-,TGTGCCAGCAGTGCGACAGGGTCGAGCTACACCTTC,CASSATGSSYTF
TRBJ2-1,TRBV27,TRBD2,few,TGTGCCAGCAGTCCAGAAACCGGACTAGCGGCTAGCTACAATGAGCAGTTCTTC,CASSPETGLAASYNEQFF
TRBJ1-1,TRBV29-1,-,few,TGCAGCGTTATCCCAGGACGGTCCAACGGGGAAGCTTTCTTT,CSVIPGRSNGEAFF
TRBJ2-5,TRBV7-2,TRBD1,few,TGTGCCAGCACCCTTGGGACAGGGAGGGAGACCCAGTACTTC,CASTLGTGRETQYF
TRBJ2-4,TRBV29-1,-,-,TGCAGCGTTGCGGGGTCAGCCAAAAACATTCAGTACTTC,CSVAGSAKNIQYF
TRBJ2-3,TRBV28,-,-,TGTGCCAGCAGTCTTATCCCGGGATCAGTCATGACTGATACGCAGTATTTT,CASSLIPGSVMTDTQYF
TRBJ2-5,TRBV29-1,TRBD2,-,TGCAGCGTTCACCTCGGGGGGAGTACGTCCGAGACCCAGTACTTC,CSVHLGGSTSETQYF
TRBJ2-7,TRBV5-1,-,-,TGCGCCAGCAAGGAGGGTTCCAACTACGAGCAGTACTTC,CASKEGSNYEQYF
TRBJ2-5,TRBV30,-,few,TGTGCCTGGAGTGTAAAGGCTGCGGGGGAGACCCAGTACTTC,CAWSVKAAGETQYF
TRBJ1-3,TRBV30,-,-,TGTGCCTGGAGTTTGTGGCTCAGCTCTGGAAACACCATATATTTT,CAWSLWLSSGNTIYF
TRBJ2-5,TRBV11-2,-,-,TGTGCCAGCAGCCTTTTTGAGGGAGACCAGTACTTC,CASSLFEGDQYF
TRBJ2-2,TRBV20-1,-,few,TGCAGTGCTGGTAACACCGGGGAGCTGTTTTTT,CSAGNTGELFF
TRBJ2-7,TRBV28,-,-,TGTGCCAGCAGTCGCGCCAGGGTGGTTTACGAGCAGTACTTC,CASSRARVVYEQYF
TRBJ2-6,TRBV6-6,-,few,TGTGCCAGCAGTTACCGGGGGTCTGGGGCCAACGTCCTGACTTTC,CASSYRGSGANVLTF
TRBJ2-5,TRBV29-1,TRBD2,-,TGCAGCTCTAAGACCCGACTAGCGAACCAAGAGACCCAGTACTTC,CSSKTRLANQETQYF
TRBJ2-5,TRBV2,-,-,TGTGCCAGCAGTGTTGAGGGGGTCCCAGAGACCCAGTACTTC,CASSVEGVPETQYF
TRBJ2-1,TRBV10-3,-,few,TGTGCCACCTCTCAGGCTAGCGAGTACAATGAGCAGTTCTTC,CATSQASEYNEQFF
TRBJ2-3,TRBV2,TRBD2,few,TGTGCCAGCAAGAGGAGTAGCGGGGGCACAGATACGCAGTATTTT,CASKRSSGGTDTQYF
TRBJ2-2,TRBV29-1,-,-,TGCAGCGTTGGGGCAGGCCACGCCACCGGGGAGCTGTTTTTT,CSVGAGHATGELFF
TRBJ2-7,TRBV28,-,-,TGTGCCAGCAGATCAGGGATCGGCGAGCAGTACTTC,CASRSGIGEQYF
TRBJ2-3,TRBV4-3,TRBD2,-,TGCGCCAGCAGCCGAAACGCCCCAGCGGGAGGCACAGATACGCAGTATTTT,CASSRNAPAGGTDTQYF
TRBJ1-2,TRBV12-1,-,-,TGTGCCAGCAGCTTTGCGGGAAATGGCTACACCTTC,CASSFAGNGYTF
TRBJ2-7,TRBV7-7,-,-,TGTGCTAGCAGCCGCTGGGAGGCCTTATACGAGCAGTACTTC,CASSRWEALYEQYF
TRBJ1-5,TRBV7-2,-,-,TGTGCCAGCAGCTTAGATCCCCGGCAGCCCCAGCATTTT,CASSLDPRQPQHF
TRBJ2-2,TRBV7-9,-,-,TGTGCCAGCAGCCGGGAGTCGAACACCGGGGAGCTGTTTTTT,CASSRESNTGELFF
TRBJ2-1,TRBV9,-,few,TGTGCCAGCAGCGTAGGTCCAGCTTACAGGGTGCGGCTCTTCCATGAGCAGTTCTTC,CASSVGPAYRVRLFHEQFF